The T cell receptor beta chain under discussion was sequenced for a study of T-cell memory formation after mild COVID-19. Study in general: Among the donors, TCR clusters were largely specific to each donor.

Via MiXCR, TCRdb re-called the 5' RACE reads, giving one row per CDR3 protein. The top ten clones hold around 23% of a sample with 260,000 or so distinct CDR3 sequences, 16% of them seen once. This clonotype was detected only a few times. CDR1 SGHVS and CDR2 FNYEAQ come from the germline V gene. CDR3 length: 16 residues. Trimming stripped 5 bases from V and 2 bases from J, with 18 bases between. Specimen: PBMCs or a T cell subset sorted from them (not recorded which). The sequence came from a man between 18 and 35 years old who had mild COVID-19 (a few samples of this study predate the infection). Cell type and time point are not known. The V and J genes are TRBV7-6 and TRBJ1-2, with a possible D match to TRBD1 (5 bases). CDR3 residues: CASSPERGAPNYGYTF. The CDR3 DNA reads as TGTGCCAGCAGCCCAGAGAGAGGGGCCCCCAACTATGGCTACACCTTC.